These T cell receptor beta chains were read from a single sample in a study of vaccination and CD4 T cells after COVID-19. These receptors lack a known antigen. TCRdb ran MiXCR on the PCR reads and lists one entry per CDR3 protein. Of more than 10,000 distinct CDR3 sequences listed, less than 70% are singletons. Source material: CD4+ T cells from blood, cultured in vitro. These receptors were taken from a human donor who had recovered from COVID-19. The CDR3 runs from the conserved cysteine through the conserved F or W. The order of the fields is CDR3 DNA, CDR3 protein, D gene, J gene, clone size, V gene. A D gene is named only where the DNA matches it firmly. Size is stated for part of the rows, as once, few or many counts, or as a class when the clone is expanded.

cdr3_nt: TGTGCCAGCAGCCATGACAGGATCTCTGGAAACACCATATATTTT; cdr3_aa: CASSHDRISGNTIYF; d_call: NA; j_call: TRBJ1-3; clone_size: NA; v_call: TRBV5-4
cdr3_nt: TGCAGTGCTAGGGCCGGGCCTTTAGGAGCTTCACCCCTCCACTTT; cdr3_aa: CSARAGPLGASPLHF; d_call: NA; j_call: TRBJ1-6; clone_size: few; v_call: TRBV20-1
cdr3_nt: TGCAGTGCAAAAAACAGGGTAAACAGCAATCAGCCCCAGCATTTT; cdr3_aa: CSAKNRVNSNQPQHF; d_call: NA; j_call: TRBJ1-5; clone_size: few; v_call: TRBV20-1
cdr3_nt: TGTGCCAGCTCACAAGACAGGTATAATTCACCCCTCCACTTT; cdr3_aa: CASSQDRYNSPLHF; d_call: NA; j_call: TRBJ1-6; clone_size: NA; v_call: TRBV18
cdr3_nt: TGTGCCACCAGCAGAGTGGGAGGGATAGATGGCTACACCTTC; cdr3_aa: CATSRVGGIDGYTF; d_call: NA; j_call: TRBJ1-2; clone_size: NA; v_call: TRBV15
cdr3_nt: TGTGCCAGCAGCCCAACAGGATCCTCCCATACGCAGTATTTT; cdr3_aa: CASSPTGSSHTQYF; d_call: NA; j_call: TRBJ2-3; clone_size: NA; v_call: TRBV7-2
cdr3_nt: TGTGCCAGCAGTGAATTGGGGACAGACCAAGAGACCCAGTACTTC; cdr3_aa: CASSELGTDQETQYF; d_call: TRBD1; j_call: TRBJ2-5; clone_size: few; v_call: TRBV25-1
cdr3_nt: TGTGCCAGCAGCTTTTCCGGCACTGAAGCTTTCTTT; cdr3_aa: CASSFSGTEAFF; d_call: NA; j_call: TRBJ1-1; clone_size: few; v_call: TRBV11-3
cdr3_nt: TGTGCCAGCAGTTATTATAAGGGACCCGGGGAGCTGTTTTTT; cdr3_aa: CASSYYKGPGELFF; d_call: NA; j_call: TRBJ2-2; clone_size: NA; v_call: TRBV6-5
cdr3_nt: TGTGCCAGCAGTTCCGGGGGGACTGGCACAGATACGCAGTATTTT; cdr3_aa: CASSSGGTGTDTQYF; d_call: TRBD2; j_call: TRBJ2-3; clone_size: NA; v_call: TRBV28
cdr3_nt: TGTGCCAGCAGTGAGGGATCGACTGTGAATACGCAGTATTTT; cdr3_aa: CASSEGSTVNTQYF; d_call: NA; j_call: TRBJ2-3; clone_size: few; v_call: TRBV6-4
cdr3_nt: TGTGCCATCAGTGAGTCAACAGGGAGTTATGGCTACACCTTC; cdr3_aa: CAISESTGSYGYTF; d_call: NA; j_call: TRBJ1-2; clone_size: NA; v_call: TRBV10-3
cdr3_nt: TGTGCCAGCAGCCAAGGTCCAGCTGGGTACTATGGCTACACCTTC; cdr3_aa: CASSQGPAGYYGYTF; d_call: NA; j_call: TRBJ1-2; clone_size: NA; v_call: TRBV14
cdr3_nt: TGTGCCAGCAGTATCCAACTGACAGGATGGACTGAAGCTTTCTTT; cdr3_aa: CASSIQLTGWTEAFF; d_call: NA; j_call: TRBJ1-1; clone_size: medium-sized; v_call: TRBV2
cdr3_nt: TGTGCCAGCAGCCAAGAAGGCAGGAATTCACCCCTCCACTTT; cdr3_aa: CASSQEGRNSPLHF; d_call: NA; j_call: TRBJ1-6; clone_size: NA; v_call: TRBV3-1
cdr3_nt: TGTGCCAGCTCACCACAAGACCGCAACACTGAAGCTTTCTTT; cdr3_aa: CASSPQDRNTEAFF; d_call: NA; j_call: TRBJ1-1; clone_size: once; v_call: TRBV18
cdr3_nt: TGTGCCAGTAGGGACAGGAACTATGGCTACACCTTC; cdr3_aa: CASRDRNYGYTF; d_call: TRBD1; j_call: TRBJ1-2; clone_size: few; v_call: TRBV19
cdr3_nt: TGTGCCAGCAGCAAGGATGGGTTTTCACCCCTCCACTTT; cdr3_aa: CASSKDGFSPLHF; d_call: NA; j_call: TRBJ1-6; clone_size: NA; v_call: TRBV11-3
cdr3_nt: TGTGCCAGCAGTGATCCCAGGGGCGGCTTCGGCGGGGAGCTGTTTTTT; cdr3_aa: CASSDPRGGFGGELFF; d_call: NA; j_call: TRBJ2-2; clone_size: once; v_call: TRBV2
cdr3_nt: TGTGCCAGCAGTGCAGGGTATAACTATGGCTACACCTTC; cdr3_aa: CASSAGYNYGYTF; d_call: NA; j_call: TRBJ1-2; clone_size: NA; v_call: TRBV6-1
cdr3_nt: TGTGCCAGCAGCTTAGCCTTGGAGACCCAGTACTTC; cdr3_aa: CASSLALETQYF; d_call: NA; j_call: TRBJ2-5; clone_size: NA; v_call: TRBV7-2
cdr3_nt: TGTGCCAGCAGTGAGGGACTAGCGAGTACCGGGGAGCTGTTTTTT; cdr3_aa: CASSEGLASTGELFF; d_call: TRBD2; j_call: TRBJ2-2; clone_size: NA; v_call: TRBV25-1
cdr3_nt: TGTGCCACCAGTTTTCCAGGGCAAGAGACCCAGTACTTC; cdr3_aa: CATSFPGQETQYF; d_call: NA; j_call: TRBJ2-5; clone_size: NA; v_call: TRBV24-1
cdr3_nt: TGTGCCACCAGTGATTTACTAGCGGGGGACACCGGGGAGCTGTTTTTT; cdr3_aa: CATSDLLAGDTGELFF; d_call: TRBD2; j_call: TRBJ2-2; clone_size: few; v_call: TRBV24-1
cdr3_nt: TGCAGTGCTAGAGCGACAGGGGCGGAGGCTTTCTTT; cdr3_aa: CSARATGAEAFF; d_call: TRBD1; j_call: TRBJ1-1; clone_size: few; v_call: TRBV20-1
cdr3_nt: TGTGCCAGCAGCTTAATAGCGGGGGCCCCGAATTCACCCCTCCACTTT; cdr3_aa: CASSLIAGAPNSPLHF; d_call: NA; j_call: TRBJ1-6; clone_size: NA; v_call: TRBV7-2
cdr3_nt: TGTGCCAGCAGCGTGGGACTAGCGGGAGAGACCCAGTACTTC; cdr3_aa: CASSVGLAGETQYF; d_call: TRBD2; j_call: TRBJ2-5; clone_size: NA; v_call: TRBV5-6
cdr3_nt: TGCAGTGCTGGGGCTTCTAGCGGCCCCCTTGATACGCAGTATTTT; cdr3_aa: CSAGASSGPLDTQYF; d_call: TRBD2; j_call: TRBJ2-3; clone_size: NA; v_call: TRBV20-1
cdr3_nt: TGCAGTGCCACACTCGGATCTTCTGGAAACACCATATATTTT; cdr3_aa: CSATLGSSGNTIYF; d_call: NA; j_call: TRBJ1-3; clone_size: few; v_call: TRBV20-1
cdr3_nt: TGTGCCAGCAGTTTAGGGCAGACAAACACAGATACGCAGTATTTT; cdr3_aa: CASSLGQTNTDTQYF; d_call: NA; j_call: TRBJ2-3; clone_size: few; v_call: TRBV27
cdr3_nt: TGTGCCAGCAGTACCGACAAGGGAAGGGGCCAAGAGACCCAGTACTTC; cdr3_aa: CASSTDKGRGQETQYF; d_call: NA; j_call: TRBJ2-5; clone_size: NA; v_call: TRBV6-1
cdr3_nt: TGTGCCAGCAGCGCATACCCCCGGACGGGGAACACCGGGGAGCTGTTTTTT; cdr3_aa: CASSAYPRTGNTGELFF; d_call: NA; j_call: TRBJ2-2; clone_size: few; v_call: TRBV7-2
cdr3_nt: TGTGCCAGCAGCCTCAACCTCTACGAGCAGTACTTC; cdr3_aa: CASSLNLYEQYF; d_call: NA; j_call: TRBJ2-7; clone_size: NA; v_call: TRBV5-6
cdr3_nt: TGTGCCAGCAGCGGAGTAGCGGGCCCAGGGCTTACGCAGTATTTT; cdr3_aa: CASSGVAGPGLTQYF; d_call: TRBD2; j_call: TRBJ2-3; clone_size: once; v_call: TRBV7-2
cdr3_nt: TGTGCCAGTAGTACCGGGACAGGGGGCTACGAGCAGTACTTC; cdr3_aa: CASSTGTGGYEQYF; d_call: TRBD1; j_call: TRBJ2-7; clone_size: NA; v_call: TRBV19
cdr3_nt: TGTGCCAGCGCGCCGAGCAGGGGAGGGAACTATGGCTACACCTTC; cdr3_aa: CASAPSRGGNYGYTF; d_call: NA; j_call: TRBJ1-2; clone_size: NA; v_call: TRBV6-4
cdr3_nt: TGTGCCAGCAGTGAATTCAGGGCAAATCTAGCCAAAAACATTCAGTACTTC; cdr3_aa: CASSEFRANLAKNIQYF; d_call: NA; j_call: TRBJ2-4; clone_size: NA; v_call: TRBV6-1
cdr3_nt: TGTGCCATCCAACAGGGATCGAATCAGCCCCAGCATTTT; cdr3_aa: CAIQQGSNQPQHF; d_call: NA; j_call: TRBJ1-5; clone_size: NA; v_call: TRBV10-3
cdr3_nt: TGTGCCACCAGCAGAGATGTGACAGGGAACACTGAAGCTTTCTTT; cdr3_aa: CATSRDVTGNTEAFF; d_call: NA; j_call: TRBJ1-1; clone_size: medium-sized; v_call: TRBV15
cdr3_nt: TGTGCCAGCAGTTACCATCCAGCAGATACGCAGTATTTT; cdr3_aa: CASSYHPADTQYF; d_call: NA; j_call: TRBJ2-3; clone_size: NA; v_call: TRBV6-2/TRBV6-3
cdr3_nt: TGTGCCAGCAGCGGAGGGGGACAGGTGCAGTATTTT; cdr3_aa: CASSGGGQVQYF; d_call: TRBD1; j_call: TRBJ2-3; clone_size: NA; v_call: TRBV7-3
cdr3_nt: TGTGCCAGCAGAGGACAGGGCATGAACACTGAAGCTTTCTTT; cdr3_aa: CASRGQGMNTEAFF; d_call: TRBD1; j_call: TRBJ1-1; clone_size: NA; v_call: TRBV2
cdr3_nt: TGTGCCAGCAGTCTCCTAGCGGGTTGGAACACCGGGGAGCTGTTTTTT; cdr3_aa: CASSLLAGWNTGELFF; d_call: TRBD2; j_call: TRBJ2-2; clone_size: NA; v_call: TRBV27
cdr3_nt: TGTGCCAGTAGTATAGATCGTTCGAGGAGGGGTAATGGCTACACCTTC; cdr3_aa: CASSIDRSRRGNGYTF; d_call: NA; j_call: TRBJ1-2; clone_size: NA; v_call: TRBV19
cdr3_nt: TGTGCCAGCAACAACCCCGGCCAAGAGACCCAGTACTTC; cdr3_aa: CASNNPGQETQYF; d_call: NA; j_call: TRBJ2-5; clone_size: NA; v_call: TRBV11-1
cdr3_nt: TGTGCCAGTAGTTCAGAACAAGGAGGGGAGCAGTACTTC; cdr3_aa: CASSSEQGGEQYF; d_call: NA; j_call: TRBJ2-7; clone_size: NA; v_call: TRBV19
cdr3_nt: TGTGCCAGCAGTTCGGTACCAAGCGGGAGAGGCCACGAGCAGTACTTC; cdr3_aa: CASSSVPSGRGHEQYF; d_call: TRBD2; j_call: TRBJ2-7; clone_size: NA; v_call: TRBV2
cdr3_nt: TGTGCCAGCAGTTTATCAGGGACGGGTCAGCCCCAGCATTTT; cdr3_aa: CASSLSGTGQPQHF; d_call: NA; j_call: TRBJ1-5; clone_size: few; v_call: TRBV27
cdr3_nt: TGTGCCAGCAGGCCCGGATCGAACACTGAAGCTTTCTTT; cdr3_aa: CASRPGSNTEAFF; d_call: NA; j_call: TRBJ1-1; clone_size: few; v_call: TRBV6-1
cdr3_nt: TGTGCCAGCAGCTTTTTGCAGACTGGTTCCGGGGAGCTGTTTTTT; cdr3_aa: CASSFLQTGSGELFF; d_call: NA; j_call: TRBJ2-2; clone_size: NA; v_call: TRBV11-2
cdr3_nt: TGTGCCAGCAGCTTCTCTGGACAGTCCATGAACACTGAAGCTTTCTTT; cdr3_aa: CASSFSGQSMNTEAFF; d_call: NA; j_call: TRBJ1-1; clone_size: NA; v_call: TRBV7-2
cdr3_nt: TGTGCCAGCAGCTCCCGATTTGACTGGAGTGGTGACACTGAAGCTTTCTTT; cdr3_aa: CASSSRFDWSGDTEAFF; d_call: NA; j_call: TRBJ1-1; clone_size: few; v_call: TRBV7-2
cdr3_nt: TGTGCCAGCAGCCAAAGGCGGGGTAATATCTACGAGCAGTACTTC; cdr3_aa: CASSQRRGNIYEQYF; d_call: NA; j_call: TRBJ2-7; clone_size: NA; v_call: TRBV14
cdr3_nt: TGTGCCAGCAGTTACGGGGGGAATCAGCCCCAGCATTTT; cdr3_aa: CASSYGGNQPQHF; d_call: NA; j_call: TRBJ1-5; clone_size: few; v_call: TRBV6-5
cdr3_nt: TGTGCCAGCAGTCAACCGGGACAGGGTGGATTGGACTATGGCTACACCTTC; cdr3_aa: CASSQPGQGGLDYGYTF; d_call: TRBD1; j_call: TRBJ1-2; clone_size: NA; v_call: TRBV6-1
cdr3_nt: TGTGCCAGCAACACCAGACCCCATCCGGGCGCTGAAGCTTTCTTT; cdr3_aa: CASNTRPHPGAEAFF; d_call: NA; j_call: TRBJ1-1; clone_size: large; v_call: TRBV27
cdr3_nt: TGTGCCAGCAGCTTGGCCCGAACAGCGGTCATGAACACTGAAGCTTTCTTT; cdr3_aa: CASSLARTAVMNTEAFF; d_call: NA; j_call: TRBJ1-1; clone_size: NA; v_call: TRBV5-4